This TCR beta chain originates from a study of identical twins. For this clonotype: Its antigen is unidentified.

Notes on the study in general: Potential partial confounding of zero-insertion analyses by invariant MAIT and iNKT cells was noted.

TCRdb independently ran MiXCR on the 5' RACE reads; one entry per CDR3 protein. The repertoire holds 200,000 to 250,000 distinct CDR3 sequences, 6.5% seen once, with roughly 15% in the top ten. The CDR3 has 14 residues. V was trimmed by 1 base and J by 6 bases, leaving 13 bases between them. The germline V gene encodes CDR1 MNHEY and CDR2 SVGAGI. These same records also appear under a second study, on T cells expressing NK-cell markers. This second study says: Several of the experiments relied on an anti-gamma-delta TCR antibody so that only alpha-beta TCR T cells were sorted. Dominant NKG2C+ clonotypes were found to form roughly 1.0-7.0% of CD8+ T cells in over 5 donors.

The sequence came from a woman younger than 30 in good health. The V call is TRBV6-5, the J call TRBJ2-7; perhaps TRBD1 as D (6 bases). The sequencing input was CD8+ T cells sorted from blood. Here the CDR3 reads CASSYYNRVGEQYF. The CDR3 bases are TGTGCCAGCAGTTACTACAACAGGGTGGGCGAGCAGTACTTC.